Described below is a single T cell receptor (beta chain) sequence and its context. Its specificity is not known. This sample also contains other DNA sequences that code for the same CDR3. The source of the sample is a study of shared clonotypes between healthy human individuals. The authors split each subset's genomic DNA evenly across several immunoSEQ plates. The table came from immunoSEQ multiplex PCR; TCRdb's copy has only in-frame clones and leaves some out. The repertoire holds more than 2 million clones, with around 95% as singletons. Overall study results and limits: Generation of non-shared clonotypes was less probable than generation of clonotypes shared by all four donors. The donor pool, a small one, limited the genetic and exposure-history diversity represented.

This clonotype was sampled from a man younger than 35 in good health. Material for sequencing was naive CD4+ T cells sorted from blood. Subset specified: CD45RA+ positively selected.

The CDR3 sequence: CASSPQGEGTEAFF. The CDR3 bases are TGTGCCAGCTCACCCCAGGGCGAGGGCACTGAAGCTTTCTTT. The V gene is TRBV18, the J gene TRBJ1-1, with a tentative D call TRBD1 (5 bases). There are 14 residues in the CDR3. Germline V lookup: CDR1 KGHSH, CDR2 LQKENI. V was cut by 3 bases and J by 4 bases, with 12 bases left in between.